Listed below are T cell receptor beta chains from one sample, sequenced in a study of control samples from healthy donors and cancer patients. Profiled with immunoSEQ multiplex PCR; TCRdb holds only in-frame clones, not every one. The table lists roughly 70,000 clones, over 75% of them singletons. Material for sequencing was blood. Receptors originate from a middle-aged man in good health. CDR3s include the opening cysteine and the closing phenylalanine or tryptophan. D genes are given only for firm matches. Clone size is given for some rows only: seen once, a few or many times, or a class if the clone is expanded.

v_call: TRBV28
clone_size: .
d_call: TRBD1
j_call: TRBJ2-3
cdr3_nt: TGTGCCAGCACCCCGGGACAGGGGGCGGCAGATACGCAGTATTTT
cdr3_aa: CASTPGQGAADTQYF

v_call: TRBV19
clone_size: .
d_call: TRBD2
j_call: TRBJ2-1
cdr3_nt: TGTGCCAGTAGTATAGTGTCCGCGGGAGGGAGGGGGGAGCAGTTCTTC
cdr3_aa: CASSIVSAGGRGEQFF

v_call: TRBV28
clone_size: .
d_call: .
j_call: TRBJ2-6
cdr3_nt: TGTGCCAGCAGCCCGACACCTTTTGGGGCCAACGTCCTGACTTTC
cdr3_aa: CASSPTPFGANVLTF

v_call: TRBV7-9
clone_size: .
d_call: .
j_call: TRBJ1-2
cdr3_nt: TGTGCCAGCAGCTTAGCCGGGGCTTCTGGCTACACCTTC
cdr3_aa: CASSLAGASGYTF

v_call: TRBV27
clone_size: .
d_call: .
j_call: TRBJ1-4
cdr3_nt: TGTGCCAGCAGTTTAGAGGCAACTAATGAAAAACTGTTTTTT
cdr3_aa: CASSLEATNEKLFF

v_call: TRBV19
clone_size: .
d_call: .
j_call: TRBJ1-1
cdr3_nt: TGTGCCAGTAGTAAGGGACGGATGAACACTGAAGCTTTCTTT
cdr3_aa: CASSKGRMNTEAFF

v_call: TRBV25-1
clone_size: .
d_call: TRBD2
j_call: TRBJ2-1
cdr3_nt: TGTGCCAGCAGTGAAGCGGGAGGAACCTACAATGAGCAGTTCTTC
cdr3_aa: CASSEAGGTYNEQFF

v_call: TRBV11-2
clone_size: .
d_call: .
j_call: TRBJ1-5
cdr3_nt: TGTGCCAGCAGCTTAATGCCGAGCTGGGGAACCAATCAGCCCCAGCATTTT
cdr3_aa: CASSLMPSWGTNQPQHF

v_call: TRBV3-1/TRBV3-2
clone_size: .
d_call: .
j_call: TRBJ2-7
cdr3_nt: TGTGCCAGCAGCCAAGCAAGCGGTCCCTACGAGCAGTACTTC
cdr3_aa: CASSQASGPYEQYF

v_call: TRBV6-5
clone_size: .
d_call: .
j_call: TRBJ2-7
cdr3_nt: TGTGCCAGCAGCAACAGGGTCTCCGAGCAGTACTTC
cdr3_aa: CASSNRVSEQYF

v_call: TRBV6-5
clone_size: .
d_call: .
j_call: TRBJ2-1
cdr3_nt: TGTGCCAGCGCACGCCGGGGACCCCCGTCCAATGAGCAGTTCTTC
cdr3_aa: CASARRGPPSNEQFF

v_call: TRBV29-1
clone_size: .
d_call: .
j_call: TRBJ2-7
cdr3_nt: TGCAGCGTTGAAGACAGCCCTGTCAGCTCCTACGAGCAGTACTTC
cdr3_aa: CSVEDSPVSSYEQYF

v_call: TRBV19
clone_size: .
d_call: .
j_call: TRBJ1-1
cdr3_nt: TGTGCCAGTAGTATCACGGGGGACACTGAAGCTTTCTTT
cdr3_aa: CASSITGDTEAFF

v_call: TRBV28
clone_size: .
d_call: TRBD1
j_call: TRBJ1-1
cdr3_nt: TGTGCCAGCTGTGGGGACAGGGGGTGGGGAACTGAAGCTTTCTTT
cdr3_aa: CASCGDRGWGTEAFF

v_call: TRBV4-1
clone_size: .
d_call: TRBD2
j_call: TRBJ2-7
cdr3_nt: TGCGCCAGCAGCCCGACTAGCGGGAGGTCTACCTACGAGCAGTACTTC
cdr3_aa: CASSPTSGRSTYEQYF

v_call: TRBV12-5
clone_size: few
d_call: .
j_call: TRBJ2-1
cdr3_nt: TGTGCTAGTGGTTTTAGGACTGGAAGCTCCTACAATGAGCAGTTCTTC
cdr3_aa: CASGFRTGSSYNEQFF

v_call: TRBV9
clone_size: .
d_call: TRBD1
j_call: TRBJ2-5
cdr3_nt: TGTGCCAGCAGCGTAGGAGGGGGCAGGGAGACCCAGTACTTC
cdr3_aa: CASSVGGGRETQYF

v_call: TRBV27
clone_size: .
d_call: .
j_call: TRBJ2-3
cdr3_nt: TGTGCCAGCAGTTTGCCCGCAGATACGCAGTATTTT
cdr3_aa: CASSLPADTQYF

v_call: TRBV7-3
clone_size: .
d_call: .
j_call: TRBJ2-2
cdr3_nt: TGTGCCAGCAGCTTAAGTATCTCCACCGGGGAGCTGTTTTTT
cdr3_aa: CASSLSISTGELFF

v_call: TRBV4-2
clone_size: .
d_call: .
j_call: TRBJ2-2
cdr3_nt: TGTGCCAGCAGCCAAGATCACGGGGGGCTATTAGATAGGACCGGGGAGCTGTTTTTT
cdr3_aa: CASSQDHGGLLDRTGELFF

v_call: TRBV27
clone_size: .
d_call: .
j_call: TRBJ1-2
cdr3_nt: TGTGCCAGCAGTCCCACAGGGTACTATGGCTACACCTTC
cdr3_aa: CASSPTGYYGYTF

v_call: TRBV4-1
clone_size: .
d_call: .
j_call: TRBJ2-5
cdr3_nt: TGCGCCAGCAGCCAAGCAGAGACCCAGTACTTC
cdr3_aa: CASSQAETQYF

v_call: TRBV9
clone_size: .
d_call: TRBD1
j_call: TRBJ1-1
cdr3_nt: TGTGCCAGCAGCGTAGGTATAGGGGGCATGGGCACTGAAGCTTTCTTT
cdr3_aa: CASSVGIGGMGTEAFF

v_call: TRBV7-2
clone_size: .
d_call: .
j_call: TRBJ2-5
cdr3_nt: TGTGCCAGCAGGCGCCGGCGGGCCCGTGACCAAGAGACCCAGTACTTC
cdr3_aa: CASRRRRARDQETQYF

v_call: TRBV15
clone_size: .
d_call: .
j_call: TRBJ1-3
cdr3_nt: TGTGCCACCAGCACTCAACGAGGGGTTTTCTCTGGAAACACCATATATTTT
cdr3_aa: CATSTQRGVFSGNTIYF

v_call: TRBV15
clone_size: few
d_call: .
j_call: TRBJ2-5
cdr3_nt: TGTGCCACCAAGGTCGGGACCCAAGAGACCCAGTACTTC
cdr3_aa: CATKVGTQETQYF

v_call: TRBV3-1/TRBV3-2
clone_size: .
d_call: .
j_call: TRBJ2-5
cdr3_nt: TGTGCCAGCAGCCAAGTCAAGGGGGAGACCCAGTACTTC
cdr3_aa: CASSQVKGETQYF

v_call: TRBV19
clone_size: .
d_call: .
j_call: TRBJ2-7
cdr3_nt: TGTGCCAGTAGATCAAGGGCCTCCGGCGAGCAGTACTTC
cdr3_aa: CASRSRASGEQYF

v_call: TRBV13
clone_size: few
d_call: TRBD2
j_call: TRBJ2-7
cdr3_nt: TGTGCCAGCAGCTTAGGGGCGGGAGCTAGGGAGCAGTACTTC
cdr3_aa: CASSLGAGAREQYF

v_call: TRBV10-3
clone_size: .
d_call: .
j_call: TRBJ1-4
cdr3_nt: TGTGCCATCAGTGAGGAGACAGCCGAAAAACTGTTTTTT
cdr3_aa: CAISEETAEKLFF

v_call: TRBV27
clone_size: .
d_call: .
j_call: TRBJ2-3
cdr3_nt: TGTGCCAGCAGTTTACTGGGCCCGGGGGATACGCAGTATTTT
cdr3_aa: CASSLLGPGDTQYF

v_call: TRBV24-1
clone_size: .
d_call: .
j_call: TRBJ1-6
cdr3_nt: TGTGCCACCAGTGTGGGAAGGAATTCACCCCTCCACTTT
cdr3_aa: CATSVGRNSPLHF

v_call: TRBV15
clone_size: .
d_call: .
j_call: TRBJ1-5
cdr3_nt: TGTGCCACCAGCAGAGATAGGCCAGGGGCGTTAGAGCAGCCCCAGCATTTT
cdr3_aa: CATSRDRPGALEQPQHF

v_call: TRBV28
clone_size: .
d_call: .
j_call: TRBJ1-1
cdr3_nt: TGTGCCAGCAGTTTCTCGGGGGGTGGGGTGAACACTGAAGCTTTCTTT
cdr3_aa: CASSFSGGGVNTEAFF

v_call: TRBV6-4
clone_size: .
d_call: .
j_call: TRBJ2-7
cdr3_nt: TGTGCCAGCAGTGAAGGGACTTCGTCCTACGAGCAGTACTTC
cdr3_aa: CASSEGTSSYEQYF

v_call: TRBV3-1/TRBV3-2
clone_size: few
d_call: .
j_call: TRBJ2-7
cdr3_nt: TGTGCCAGCAGCCGCCCCGGGGTAACCTACGAGCAGTACTTC
cdr3_aa: CASSRPGVTYEQYF

v_call: TRBV24-1
clone_size: once
d_call: .
j_call: TRBJ2-1
cdr3_nt: TGTGCCTCCCGTAAAGGGGGAGAAACCTACAATGAGCAGTTCTTC
cdr3_aa: CASRKGGETYNEQFF

v_call: TRBV28
clone_size: .
d_call: .
j_call: TRBJ1-2
cdr3_nt: TGTGCCAGCACCGAGGTTAACTATGGCTACACCTTC
cdr3_aa: CASTEVNYGYTF

v_call: TRBV2
clone_size: .
d_call: .
j_call: TRBJ2-3
cdr3_nt: TGTGCCACTGGGGGCCTAGAGCCGTATTTT
cdr3_aa: CATGGLEPYF

v_call: TRBV6-5
clone_size: .
d_call: .
j_call: TRBJ2-1
cdr3_nt: TGTGCCAGCAGTTCATCCGGGGCAGTCTTTGCGCAGTTCTTC
cdr3_aa: CASSSSGAVFAQFF

v_call: TRBV18
clone_size: .
d_call: TRBD1
j_call: TRBJ2-3
cdr3_nt: TGTGCCAGCTCACCTTCGACAGGGACAGATACGCAGTATTTT
cdr3_aa: CASSPSTGTDTQYF

v_call: TRBV7-9
clone_size: .
d_call: TRBD1
j_call: TRBJ2-5
cdr3_nt: TGTGCCAGCAGCTTAAGGGGACAGGGGGCGAAAGAGACCCAGTACTTC
cdr3_aa: CASSLRGQGAKETQYF

v_call: TRBV4-3
clone_size: .
d_call: .
j_call: TRBJ2-3
cdr3_nt: TGCGCCAGCAGCCAATACCGGGCCAGGGGCACAGATACGCAGTATTTT
cdr3_aa: CASSQYRARGTDTQYF

v_call: TRBV30
clone_size: .
d_call: .
j_call: TRBJ2-1
cdr3_nt: TGTGCCTGGAGTGCAGCCCTAAGCAATGAGCAGTTCTTC
cdr3_aa: CAWSAALSNEQFF

v_call: TRBV7-2
clone_size: .
d_call: .
j_call: TRBJ1-2
cdr3_nt: TGTGCCAGCAGCTTTGACCAGTATGGCTACACCTTC
cdr3_aa: CASSFDQYGYTF

v_call: TRBV6-5
clone_size: .
d_call: .
j_call: TRBJ2-2
cdr3_nt: TGTGCCAGCAGTTCAAGACAGTCGAACACCGGGGAGCTGTTTTTT
cdr3_aa: CASSSRQSNTGELFF

v_call: TRBV19
clone_size: .
d_call: TRBD1
j_call: TRBJ2-7
cdr3_nt: TGTGCCAGTAGACATGGGACAGGGCAGTACTTC
cdr3_aa: CASRHGTGQYF

v_call: TRBV6-5
clone_size: .
d_call: .
j_call: TRBJ1-1
cdr3_nt: TGTGCCAGCAGTTACTCCGTGAACACTGAAGCTTTCTTT
cdr3_aa: CASSYSVNTEAFF